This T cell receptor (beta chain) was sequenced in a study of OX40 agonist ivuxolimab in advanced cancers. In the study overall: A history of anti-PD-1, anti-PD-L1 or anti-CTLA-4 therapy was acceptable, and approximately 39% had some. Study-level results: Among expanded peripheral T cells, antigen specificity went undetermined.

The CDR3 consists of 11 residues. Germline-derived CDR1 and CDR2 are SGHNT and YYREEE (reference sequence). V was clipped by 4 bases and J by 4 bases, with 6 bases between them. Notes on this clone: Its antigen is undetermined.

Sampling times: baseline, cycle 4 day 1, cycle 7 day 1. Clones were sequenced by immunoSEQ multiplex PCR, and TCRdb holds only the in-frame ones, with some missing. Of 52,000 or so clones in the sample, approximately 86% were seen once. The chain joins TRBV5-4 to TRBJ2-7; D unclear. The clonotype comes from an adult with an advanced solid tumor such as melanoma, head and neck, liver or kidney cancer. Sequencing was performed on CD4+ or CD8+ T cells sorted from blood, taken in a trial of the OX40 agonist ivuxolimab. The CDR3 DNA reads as TGTGCCAGCAGCATCTCTTACGAGCAGTACTTC. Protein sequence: CASSISYEQYF.